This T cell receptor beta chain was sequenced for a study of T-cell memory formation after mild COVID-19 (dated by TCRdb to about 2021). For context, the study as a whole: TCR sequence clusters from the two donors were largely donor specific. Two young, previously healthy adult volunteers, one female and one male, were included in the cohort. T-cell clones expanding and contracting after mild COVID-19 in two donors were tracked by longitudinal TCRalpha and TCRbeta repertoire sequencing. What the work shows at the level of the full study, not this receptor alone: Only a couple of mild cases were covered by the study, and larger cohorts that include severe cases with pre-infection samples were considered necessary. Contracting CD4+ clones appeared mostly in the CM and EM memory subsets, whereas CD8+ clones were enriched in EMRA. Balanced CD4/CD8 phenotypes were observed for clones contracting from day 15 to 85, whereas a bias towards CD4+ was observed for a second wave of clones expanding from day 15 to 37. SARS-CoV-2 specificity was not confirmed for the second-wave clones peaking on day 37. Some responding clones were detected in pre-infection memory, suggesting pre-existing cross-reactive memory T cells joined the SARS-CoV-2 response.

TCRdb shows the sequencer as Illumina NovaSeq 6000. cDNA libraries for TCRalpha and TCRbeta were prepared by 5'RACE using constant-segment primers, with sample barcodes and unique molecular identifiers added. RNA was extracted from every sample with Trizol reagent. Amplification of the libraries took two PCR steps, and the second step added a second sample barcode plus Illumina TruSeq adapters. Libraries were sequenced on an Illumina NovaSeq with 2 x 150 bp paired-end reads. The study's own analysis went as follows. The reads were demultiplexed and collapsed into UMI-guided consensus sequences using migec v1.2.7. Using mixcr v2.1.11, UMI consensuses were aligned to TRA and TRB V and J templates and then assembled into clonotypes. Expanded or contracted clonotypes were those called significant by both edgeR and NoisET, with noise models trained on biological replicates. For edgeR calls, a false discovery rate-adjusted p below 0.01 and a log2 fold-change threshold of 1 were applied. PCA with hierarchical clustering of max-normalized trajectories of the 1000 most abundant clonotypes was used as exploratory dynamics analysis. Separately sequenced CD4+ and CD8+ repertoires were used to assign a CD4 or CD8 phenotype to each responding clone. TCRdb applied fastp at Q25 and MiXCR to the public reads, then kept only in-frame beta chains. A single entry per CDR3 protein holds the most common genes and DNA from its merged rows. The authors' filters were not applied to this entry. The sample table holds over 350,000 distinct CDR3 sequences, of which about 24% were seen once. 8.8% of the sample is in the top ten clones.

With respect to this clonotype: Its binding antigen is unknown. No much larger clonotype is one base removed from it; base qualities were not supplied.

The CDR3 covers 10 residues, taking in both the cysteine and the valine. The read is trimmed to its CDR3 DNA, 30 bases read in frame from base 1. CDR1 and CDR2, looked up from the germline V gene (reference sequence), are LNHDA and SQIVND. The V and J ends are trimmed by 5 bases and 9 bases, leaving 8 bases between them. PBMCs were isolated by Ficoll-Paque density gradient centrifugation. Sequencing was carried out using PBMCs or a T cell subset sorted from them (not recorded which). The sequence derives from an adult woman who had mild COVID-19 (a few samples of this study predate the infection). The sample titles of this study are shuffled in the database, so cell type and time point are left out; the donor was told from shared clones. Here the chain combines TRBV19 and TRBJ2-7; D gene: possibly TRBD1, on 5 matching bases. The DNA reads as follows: TGTGCCAGTAGTCAGGGTGGGCAGTACGTC. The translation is CASSQGGQYV.